The rows below give T cell receptor beta chains drawn from one sample of a study of cytomegalovirus exposure and HLA in healthy donors. Only in-frame clones appear in the TCRdb table, and some are missing; sequencing was by immunoSEQ multiplex PCR. The data contain about 59,000 clones, less than 85% of them singletons. Sequenced input: PBMCs. The receptor set was obtained from a man between 25 and 39 years old in good health and CMV-seropositive. CDR3s include the opening cysteine and the closing phenylalanine or tryptophan. D genes are given only for firm matches. Part of the rows lack a size; the others show once, few, many or a class for expanded clones.

j_call | clone_size | d_call | v_call | cdr3_aa | cdr3_nt
TRBJ2-7 | - | TRBD1 | TRBV11-2 | CASSSRTGVSPFYEQYF | TGTGCCAGCAGCTCTCGGACAGGGGTTTCCCCCTTCTACGAGCAGTACTTC
TRBJ2-1 | - | - | TRBV7-2 | CASSLSWRRNYNEQFF | TGTGCCAGCAGCTTATCATGGCGGAGAAACTACAATGAGCAGTTCTTC
TRBJ2-2 | - | TRBD1 | TRBV27 | CASSLSQTGERTGELFF | TGTGCCAGCAGTTTATCCCAGACAGGGGAGAGAACCGGGGAGCTGTTTTTT
TRBJ2-7 | - | TRBD1 | TRBV9 | CASSTRGTGVDEQYF | TGTGCCAGCAGCACCCGGGGGACAGGGGTCGACGAGCAGTACTTC
TRBJ2-1 | - | - | TRBV19 | CASSSTENNEQFF | TGTGCCAGTAGTAGCACAGAAAACAATGAGCAGTTCTTC
TRBJ2-1 | - | TRBD1 | TRBV28 | CASRGTGGRGEQFF | TGTGCCAGCAGGGGGACAGGTGGCAGGGGGGAGCAGTTCTTC
TRBJ2-2 | - | TRBD1 | TRBV10-3 | CAISSTGGTGELFF | TGTGCCATCAGTTCGACAGGGGGCACCGGGGAGCTGTTTTTT
TRBJ1-1 | - | TRBD1 | TRBV7-3 | CASSFTGVGTEAFF | TGTGCCAGCAGCTTTACAGGGGTCGGCACTGAAGCTTTCTTT
TRBJ2-3 | - | - | TRBV7-6 | CASSRLTAGSDTQYF | TGTGCCAGCAGCCGCTTGACAGCCGGATCAGATACGCAGTATTTT
TRBJ2-3 | few | TRBD2 | TRBV7-2 | CASRQQTSGGADTQYF | TGTGCCAGCCGACAGCAGACTAGCGGGGGGGCGGATACGCAGTATTTT
TRBJ2-7 | - | TRBD2 | TRBV7-6 | CASSLEYGGAVSYEQYF | TGTGCCAGCAGCTTAGAGTACGGGGGGGCCGTATCCTACGAGCAGTACTTC
TRBJ2-7 | few | - | TRBV10-3 | CALADSNHEQYF | TGTGCCCTGGCCGACTCCAACCACGAGCAGTACTTC
TRBJ1-2 | - | - | TRBV2 | CASSEIKASRGYGYTF | TGTGCCAGCAGTGAAATCAAGGCCTCCCGGGGATATGGCTACACCTTC
TRBJ1-2 | - | - | TRBV4-3 | CASSQETGYGYTF | TGCGCCAGCAGCCAAGAAACGGGCTATGGCTACACCTTC
TRBJ1-2 | - | - | TRBV6-4 | CASQGFNYGYTF | TGTGCCAGCCAGGGTTTTAACTATGGCTACACCTTC
TRBJ2-5 | - | - | TRBV7-6 | CASSFPVGPQETQYF | TGTGCCAGCAGCTTTCCAGTGGGGCCGCAAGAGACCCAGTACTTC
TRBJ1-2 | few | - | TRBV4-1 | CASSQDYPGFYGYTF | TGCGCCAGCAGCCAAGATTATCCAGGGTTCTATGGCTACACCTTC
TRBJ1-2 | - | - | TRBV9 | CASSVRDTENYGYTF | TGTGCCAGCAGCGTTCGGGACACCGAGAACTATGGCTACACCTTC
TRBJ1-1 | - | - | TRBV11-1 | CASFPTGRDTEAFF | TGTGCCAGCTTTCCGACAGGTCGGGACACTGAAGCTTTCTTT
TRBJ1-1 | few | TRBD1 | TRBV6-1 | CASSEGSGTGGFEAFF | TGTGCCAGCAGTGAAGGCTCAGGGACAGGGGGGTTTGAAGCTTTCTTT
TRBJ1-1 | - | TRBD1 | TRBV5-1 | CASSLGGQGSTEAFF | TGCGCCAGCAGCTTGGGGGGACAGGGAAGCACTGAAGCTTTCTTT
TRBJ1-1 | - | - | TRBV6-1 | CASSEFHLAGVAEAFF | TGTGCCAGCAGTGAATTTCACCTGGCCGGGGTCGCCGAAGCTTTCTTT
TRBJ1-2 | - | - | TRBV27 | CASSLGTNYGYTF | TGTGCCAGCAGTTTGGGCACTAACTATGGCTACACCTTC
TRBJ1-2 | few | - | TRBV5-6 | CASSLDLGTYGYTF | TGTGCCAGCAGCTTGGATTTAGGGACTTATGGCTACACCTTC
TRBJ2-7 | medium-sized | TRBD1 | TRBV4-3 | CASSPWDRGEEQYF | TGCGCCAGCAGCCCCTGGGACAGGGGTGAAGAGCAGTACTTC
TRBJ1-1 | - | TRBD1 | TRBV5-1 | CASSLLDREGSEAFF | TGCGCCAGCAGCCTGCTGGACAGGGAGGGTTCTGAAGCTTTCTTT
TRBJ1-2 | - | - | TRBV4-3 | CASSQGPGAIGGYTF | TGCGCCAGCAGCCAGGGGCCAGGGGCAATTGGCGGCTACACCTTC
TRBJ1-1 | - | TRBD1 | TRBV4-2 | CASSQEGQMNTEAFF | TGTGCCAGCAGCCAAGAGGGACAGATGAACACTGAAGCTTTCTTT
TRBJ1-1 | - | TRBD1 | TRBV5-1 | CASSPRQGGDTEAFF | TGCGCCAGCAGCCCCCGACAGGGGGGGGACACTGAAGCTTTCTTT
TRBJ2-1 | - | TRBD1 | TRBV11-3 | CASSSRRDSNNEQFF | TGTGCCAGCAGCTCGCGAAGGGACAGTAACAATGAGCAGTTCTTC
TRBJ2-1 | - | - | TRBV14 | CASSQGALEQFF | TGTGCCAGCAGCCAAGGGGCTTTGGAGCAGTTCTTC
TRBJ2-2 | - | TRBD1 | TRBV9 | CASSGDRGLNTGELFF | TGTGCCAGCAGCGGGGACAGGGGACTGAACACCGGGGAGCTGTTTTTT
TRBJ2-2 | - | - | TRBV30 | CAWTEGTGELFF | TGTGCCTGGACGGAGGGAACCGGGGAGCTGTTTTTT
TRBJ1-6 | - | - | TRBV6-1 | CASSDRGSIKSYNSPLHF | TGTGCCAGCAGTGACAGGGGTTCGATTAAATCCTATAATTCACCCCTCCACTTT
TRBJ1-6 | - | - | TRBV27 | CASSPRDTRSPLHF | TGTGCCAGCAGCCCCAGGGACACCCGTTCACCCCTCCACTTT
TRBJ2-2 | - | - | TRBV6-4 | CASSQLSTGELFF | TGTGCCAGCAGCCAACTTAGCACCGGGGAGCTGTTTTTT
TRBJ1-1 | - | - | TRBV15 | CATSPPGWGSLNTEAFF | TGTGCCACCAGCCCCCCCGGGTGGGGCAGCTTGAACACTGAAGCTTTCTTT
TRBJ1-1 | - | - | TRBV7-9 | CASSLLYRIRTEAFF | TGTGCCAGCAGCTTGTTATACAGGATCAGGACTGAAGCTTTCTTT
TRBJ2-4 | - | - | TRBV30 | CAWNRGRTENIQYF | TGTGCCTGGAACCGGGGGAGGACCGAAAACATTCAGTACTTC
TRBJ2-2 | - | - | TRBV14 | CASSRGNTGELFF | TGTGCCAGCAGCAGGGGGAACACCGGGGAGCTGTTTTTT
TRBJ2-3 | - | TRBD2 | TRBV9 | CASSVETAGGGDTQYF | TGTGCCAGCAGCGTAGAAACGGCGGGGGGTGGAGATACGCAGTATTTT
TRBJ1-5 | few | TRBD1 | TRBV5-1 | CASSLGPGQGPQHF | TGCGCCAGCAGCTTGGGCCCCGGACAGGGGCCCCAGCATTTT
TRBJ1-1 | - | TRBD1 | TRBV6-5 | CASSSATGKRTEALF | TGTGCCAGCAGTTCTGCGACAGGGAAGCGCACTGAAGCTCTCTTT
TRBJ2-2 | - | TRBD2 | TRBV5-1 | CASSPVGGDLTGELFF | TGCGCCAGCAGCCCCGTTGGGGGGGACCTCACCGGGGAGCTGTTTTTT
TRBJ2-7 | few | TRBD2 | TRBV5-6 | CASSLPGLAGMYEQYF | TGTGCCAGCAGCCTGCCGGGACTAGCGGGGATGTACGAGCAGTACTTC
TRBJ2-7 | - | TRBD1 | TRBV12-5 | CASGLVQGPDEQYF | TGTGCTAGTGGTTTGGTACAGGGGCCGGACGAGCAGTACTTC
TRBJ1-2 | - | - | TRBV5-1 | CASSRGGAGYGYTF | TGCGCCAGCAGCCGCGGGGGCGCCGGCTATGGCTACACCTTC
TRBJ2-1 | - | - | TRBV7-7 | CASSLDQNNEQFF | TGTGCCAGCAGCTTAGATCAGAACAATGAGCAGTTCTTC
TRBJ2-7 | - | TRBD2 | TRBV5-6 | CASSPRGLAGGFPGAEQYF | TGTGCCAGCAGCCCAAGGGGTCTAGCGGGGGGGTTTCCCGGCGCCGAGCAGTACTTC
TRBJ1-2 | - | - | TRBV7-2 | CASSLDPDSSLGYTF | TGTGCCAGCAGCTTAGATCCGGACAGCTCACTTGGCTACACCTTC
TRBJ2-7 | few | TRBD1 | TRBV7-9 | CASSPGTGLTYEQYF | TGTGCCAGCAGCCCCGGGACAGGGCTCACCTACGAGCAGTACTTC
TRBJ1-5 | - | TRBD1 | TRBV7-2 | CASSLVGQENNQPQHF | TGTGCCAGCAGCTTAGTAGGACAGGAGAACAATCAGCCCCAGCATTTT
TRBJ2-7 | - | - | TRBV7-2 | CASSLYPGYEQYF | TGTGCCAGCAGCTTATACCCAGGCTACGAGCAGTACTTC